The clone carrying this TCR beta chain was counted once. The data were obtained in a study of blood T cell repertoires in COVID-19. Study details: T cells, B-cell-depleted T cells, or PBMCs provided the cDNA or gDNA that served as material.

Generated by immunoSEQ multiplex PCR, the TCRdb table keeps only in-frame clones and is missing some. The sample contains hundreds of thousands of clones, around 83% of which appear only once. This CDR3 has 14 residues. V was clipped by 0 bases and J by 4 bases, with 9 bases between them. CDR1 is ENHRY, CDR2 SYGVKD, per germline. V is TRBV10-3 and J is TRBJ1-1, with no clear D. The sample consisted of peripheral blood. The sequence was collected from a woman of 80 years or more with acute or convalescent COVID-19. CDR3 sequence (DNA): TGTGCCATCAGTGAGTCTGGAGGGCCCACTGAAGCTTTCTTT. The encoded protein is CAISESGGPTEAFF.